This T cell receptor beta chain was sequenced for a study of T cells after yellow fever vaccination. Study at large: Fractions low in cell number were prepared with SMART-Seq v4 Ultra Low Input.

Germline-derived CDR1 and CDR2 are KGHSH and LQKENI. Trimming cost V 5 bases and J 3 bases; bases outside gene matches: 7. The CDR3 runs 15 residues. General observations from the study: Repertoires obtained by FACS sorting could include abundant clonotypes that entered as contaminants from the bulk population.

TCRdb reprocessed the 5' RACE reads with MiXCR, giving one entry per CDR3 protein. The sample carries under 500,000 distinct CDR3 sequences, roughly 20% recorded once. This clonotype was recorded a few times. Its antigen is undetermined. This specimen consisted of PBMCs, obtained before the yellow fever booster vaccination. The chain combines TRBV18 with TRBJ2-7; TRBD1 matches 10 bases. The clonotype was recovered from a man between 18 and 35 years old who received the YFV17D yellow fever vaccine. Written as DNA, the CDR3 is TGTGCCAGCTCAGCGGGGACAGGGGATTTCTACGAGCAGTACGTC. The encoded protein is CASSAGTGDFYEQYV.